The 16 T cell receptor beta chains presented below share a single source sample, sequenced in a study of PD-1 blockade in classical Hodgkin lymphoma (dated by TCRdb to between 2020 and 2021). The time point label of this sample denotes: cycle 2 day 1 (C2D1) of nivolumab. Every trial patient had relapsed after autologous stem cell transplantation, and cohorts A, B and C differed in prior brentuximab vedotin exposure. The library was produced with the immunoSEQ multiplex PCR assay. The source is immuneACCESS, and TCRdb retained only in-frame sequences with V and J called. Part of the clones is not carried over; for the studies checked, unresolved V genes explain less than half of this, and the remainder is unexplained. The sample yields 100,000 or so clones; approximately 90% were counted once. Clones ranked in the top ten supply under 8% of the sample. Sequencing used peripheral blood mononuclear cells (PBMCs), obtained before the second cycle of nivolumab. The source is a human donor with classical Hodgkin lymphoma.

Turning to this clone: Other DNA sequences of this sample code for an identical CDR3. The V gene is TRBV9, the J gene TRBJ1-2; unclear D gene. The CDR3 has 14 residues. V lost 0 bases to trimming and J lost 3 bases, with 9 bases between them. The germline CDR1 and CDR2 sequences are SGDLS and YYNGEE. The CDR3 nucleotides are TGTGCCAGCAGCGTAGCAGCCTTGGACTATGGCTACACCTTC. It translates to CASSVAALDYGYTF.

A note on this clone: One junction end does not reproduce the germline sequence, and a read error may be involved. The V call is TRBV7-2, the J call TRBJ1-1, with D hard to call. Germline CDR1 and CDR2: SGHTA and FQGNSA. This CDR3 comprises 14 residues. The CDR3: CASTLGHQNTEAFF. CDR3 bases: TGTGCCAGCACCTTAGGGCATCAGAACACTGAAGCTTTCTTT.

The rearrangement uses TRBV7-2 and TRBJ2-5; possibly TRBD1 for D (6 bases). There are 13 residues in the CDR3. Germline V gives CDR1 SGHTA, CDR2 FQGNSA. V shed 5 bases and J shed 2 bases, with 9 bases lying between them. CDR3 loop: CASSQDSQETQYF. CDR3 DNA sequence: TGTGCCAGCAGCCAGGACAGTCAAGAGACCCAGTACTTC.

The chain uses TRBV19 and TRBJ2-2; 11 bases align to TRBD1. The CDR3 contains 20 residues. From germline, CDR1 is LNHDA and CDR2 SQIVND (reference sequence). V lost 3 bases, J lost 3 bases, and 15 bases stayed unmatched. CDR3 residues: CASSIPLGQGEFVYTGELFF. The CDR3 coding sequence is TGTGCCAGTAGTATTCCCCTGGGACAGGGGGAATTCGTTTACACCGGGGAGCTGTTTTTT.

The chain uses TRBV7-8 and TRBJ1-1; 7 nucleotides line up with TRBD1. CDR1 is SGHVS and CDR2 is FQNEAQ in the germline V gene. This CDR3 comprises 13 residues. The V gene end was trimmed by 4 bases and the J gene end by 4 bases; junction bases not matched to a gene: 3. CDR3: CASSSRGFTEAFF. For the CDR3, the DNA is TGTGCCAGCAGCTCCAGGGGGTTCACTGAAGCTTTCTTT.

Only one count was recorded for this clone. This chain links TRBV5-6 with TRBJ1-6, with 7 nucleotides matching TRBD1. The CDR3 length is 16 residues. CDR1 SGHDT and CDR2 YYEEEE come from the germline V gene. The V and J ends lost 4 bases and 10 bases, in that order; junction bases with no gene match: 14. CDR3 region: CASSPVGGIFGSPLHF. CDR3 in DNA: TGTGCCAGCAGCCCGGTAGGGGGCATATTCGGGTCACCCCTCCACTTT.

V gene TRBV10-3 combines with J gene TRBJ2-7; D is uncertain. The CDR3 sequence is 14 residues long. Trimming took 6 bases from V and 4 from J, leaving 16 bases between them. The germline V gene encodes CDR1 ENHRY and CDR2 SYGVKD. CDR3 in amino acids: CAIREDPPPYEQYF. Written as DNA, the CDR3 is TGTGCCATCAGGGAAGATCCTCCCCCTTACGAGCAGTACTTC.

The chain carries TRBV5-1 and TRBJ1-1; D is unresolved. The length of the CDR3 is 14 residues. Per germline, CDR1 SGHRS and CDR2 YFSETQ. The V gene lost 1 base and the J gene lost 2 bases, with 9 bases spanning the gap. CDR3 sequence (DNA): TGCGCCAGCAGCTTGCAATTGACTAACACTGAAGCTTTCTTT. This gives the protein CASSLQLTNTEAFF.

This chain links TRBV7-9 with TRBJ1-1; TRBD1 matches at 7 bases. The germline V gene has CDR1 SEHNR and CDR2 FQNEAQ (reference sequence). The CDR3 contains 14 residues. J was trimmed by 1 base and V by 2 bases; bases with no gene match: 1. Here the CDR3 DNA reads TGTGCCAGCAGCTTATGGGACAGGAACACTGAAGCTTTCTTT. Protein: CASSLWDRNTEAFF.

CDR3 in DNA: TGTGCCAGCAGAACGGGGGACACAGATACGCAGTATTTT. Residues: CASRTGDTDTQYF. This chain uses TRBV2 with TRBJ2-3; D might be TRBD2 (6 bases). The CDR3 runs 13 residues. Germline CDR1 SNHLY, CDR2 FYNNEI. The V end lost 6 bases, the J end lost 2 bases, and 9 bases lay between the germline ends.

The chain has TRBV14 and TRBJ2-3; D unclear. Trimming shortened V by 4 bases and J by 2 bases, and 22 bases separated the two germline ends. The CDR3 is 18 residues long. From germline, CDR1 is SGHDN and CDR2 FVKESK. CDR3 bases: TGTGCCAGCAGCCCAATGGTCCCCCTCTCTCAACCCACAGATACGCAGTATTTT. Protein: CASSPMVPLSQPTDTQYF.

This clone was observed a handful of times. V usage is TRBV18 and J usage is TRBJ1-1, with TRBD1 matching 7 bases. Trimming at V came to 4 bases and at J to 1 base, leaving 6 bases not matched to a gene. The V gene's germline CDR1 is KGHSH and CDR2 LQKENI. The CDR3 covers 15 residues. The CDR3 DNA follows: TGTGCCAGCTCACTGACAGGACAGGCGAACACTGAAGCTTTCTTT. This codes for CASSLTGQANTEAFF.

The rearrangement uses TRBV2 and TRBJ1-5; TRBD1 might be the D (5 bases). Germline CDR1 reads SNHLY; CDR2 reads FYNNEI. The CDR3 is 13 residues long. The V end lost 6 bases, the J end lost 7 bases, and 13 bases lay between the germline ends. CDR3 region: CASSQGRGQPQHF. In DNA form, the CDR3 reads TGTGCCAGCAGCCAAGGTAGGGGCCAGCCCCAGCATTTT.

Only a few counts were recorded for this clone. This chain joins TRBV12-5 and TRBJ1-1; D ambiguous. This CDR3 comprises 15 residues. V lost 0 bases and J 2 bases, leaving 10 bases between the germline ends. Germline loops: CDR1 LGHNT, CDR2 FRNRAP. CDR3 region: CASGLVLGINTEAFF. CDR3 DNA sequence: TGTGCTAGTGGTTTGGTACTAGGGATCAACACTGAAGCTTTCTTT.

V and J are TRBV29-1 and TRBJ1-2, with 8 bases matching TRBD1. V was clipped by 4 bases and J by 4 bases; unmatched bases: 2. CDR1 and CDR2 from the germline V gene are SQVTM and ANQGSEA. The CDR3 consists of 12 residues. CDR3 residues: CSVGQGTYGYTF. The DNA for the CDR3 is TGCAGCGTTGGACAGGGGACCTATGGCTACACCTTC.

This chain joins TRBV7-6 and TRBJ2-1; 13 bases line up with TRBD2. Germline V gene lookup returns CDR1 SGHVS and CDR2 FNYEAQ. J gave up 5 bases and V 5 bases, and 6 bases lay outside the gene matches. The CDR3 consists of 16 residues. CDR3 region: CASSGPGLAGNNEQFF. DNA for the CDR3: TGTGCCAGCAGCGGACCGGGACTAGCGGGAAACAATGAGCAGTTCTTC.